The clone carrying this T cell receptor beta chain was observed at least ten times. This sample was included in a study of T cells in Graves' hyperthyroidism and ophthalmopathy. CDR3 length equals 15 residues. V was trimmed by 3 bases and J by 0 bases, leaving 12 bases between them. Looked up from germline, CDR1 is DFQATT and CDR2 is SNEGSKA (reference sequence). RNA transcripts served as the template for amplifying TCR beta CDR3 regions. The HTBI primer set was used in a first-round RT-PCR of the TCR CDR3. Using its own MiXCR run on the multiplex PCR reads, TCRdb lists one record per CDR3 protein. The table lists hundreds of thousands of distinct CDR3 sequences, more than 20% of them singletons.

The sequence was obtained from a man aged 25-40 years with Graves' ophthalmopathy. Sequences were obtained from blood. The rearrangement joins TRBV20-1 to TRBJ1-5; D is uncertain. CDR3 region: CSASRPEYSNQPQHF. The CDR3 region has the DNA TGCAGTGCTAGTCGGCCAGAATATAGCAATCAGCCCCAGCATTTT.